This TCR beta chain was sequenced in a study of blood T cell repertoires in COVID-19. Study overall: The analysed material was cDNA or gDNA that came from T cells, B-cell-depleted T cells, or PBMCs.

Only a few counts were recorded for this clone. Profiling relied on immunoSEQ multiplex PCR, and the TCRdb table lists in-frame clones only, not all of them. This sample has approximately 220,000 clones, with approximately 84% found just once. The sequenced material came from peripheral blood. The source of this sequence is a man in his fifties who had recovered from COVID-19.

In DNA form, the CDR3 reads TGTGCCACCCGGGGGAACACTGAAGCTTTCTTT. Amino acid sequence: CATRGNTEAFF. J is TRBJ1-1 and V is TRBV28; unclear D gene. CDR1 and CDR2 from the germline V gene are MDHEN and SYDVKM. V lost 10 bases and J lost 1, with 7 bases in between. CDR3 length equals 11 residues.